Each of the 19 T cell receptor beta chains below was sequenced from the same sample in a study of T-cell memory formation after mild COVID-19. TCRdb analysed the 5' RACE reads with MiXCR anew, one entry per CDR3 protein. The repertoire holds just under 350,000 distinct CDR3 sequences, with about an eighth as singletons. The sequenced sample consisted of PBMCs or a T cell subset sorted from them (not recorded which). The origin of the receptors is a man aged 18 to 30 who had mild COVID-19 (a few samples of this study predate the infection). Cell type and time point are not known.

V is TRBV3-1 and J is TRBJ2-3; tentative D call: TRBD2 (6 bases). Between the trimmed V and J ends, which lost 3 bases and 4 bases, there was a span of 14 bases. The CDR3 covers 15 residues. The V gene's germline CDR1 is LGHDT and CDR2 YNNKEL (reference sequence). The CDR3 protein is CASSQLATGADTQYF. The CDR3 bases are TGTGCCAGCAGCCAGTTAGCGACGGGGGCAGATACGCAGTATTTT.

The rearrangement uses TRBV6-2 or TRBV6-3 and TRBJ2-3; D is uncertain. V was cut by 3 bases and J by 4 bases, with 8 bases left in between. Germline CDR1 and CDR2: MNHEY and SVGEGT. The CDR3 runs to 13 residues. For the CDR3, the DNA is TGTGCCAGCAGTTATACAGACGCAGATACGCAGTATTTT. This gives the protein CASSYTDADTQYF.

This clonotype was counted many times. The V gene is TRBV7-6, the J gene TRBJ1-5; D is undetermined. The CDR3 totals 14 residues. The V gene's germline CDR1 is SGHVS and CDR2 FNYEAQ. The V end was cut by 5 bases, the J end by 0 bases, with 8 bases between. In DNA, the CDR3 is TGTGCCAGCAGCCCTTACGATAGCAATCAGCCCCAGCATTTT. It yields the protein CASSPYDSNQPQHF.

The chain carries TRBV11-2 and TRBJ2-5; the match to TRBD2 covers 9 bases. This CDR3 comprises 15 residues. Germline CDR1 is SGHAT and CDR2 is FQNNGV. Unmatched junction bases numbered 8, after V lost 3 bases and J lost 6 bases. The CDR3: CASSLVSGGVQTQYF. The CDR3 DNA reads TGTGCCAGCAGCTTGGTTAGCGGGGGTGTTCAGACCCAGTACTTC.

This rearrangement joins TRBV7-2 to TRBJ2-2, with D possibly being TRBD2 (5 bases). Trimming took 5 bases from V and 0 from J, leaving 13 bases between them. The CDR3 loop spans 16 amino acids. Germline CDR1 reads SGHTA; CDR2 reads FQGNSA. The CDR3 here is CASSPRQAANTGELFF. The CDR3, as DNA: TGTGCCAGCAGCCCTAGACAAGCGGCGAACACCGGGGAGCTGTTTTTT.

This clonotype was counted ten times or more. CDR3 nucleotides: TGTGCCAGCAGCAGGGACAGCTACGAGCAGTACTTC. Translation: CASSRDSYEQYF. The chain joins TRBV12-3 or TRBV12-4 to TRBJ2-7; 7 positions match TRBD1. Germline trimming cut 6 bases from V and 3 bases from J; bases unmatched to any gene: 2. This CDR3 has 12 amino acids.

This clonotype was observed a few times. The J gene is TRBJ1-2, the V gene TRBV6-5, with 10 bases matching TRBD1. The V gene end was trimmed by 6 bases and the J gene end by 11 bases; junction bases not matched to a gene: 15. The CDR3 runs to 15 residues. Germline V gene sequence: CDR1 MNHEY, CDR2 SVGAGI. DNA of the CDR3: TGTGCCAGCAGCACCACCGGGACAGGGGAAGGACCTTACACCTTC. It codes for CASSTTGTGEGPYTF.

The chain joins TRBV29-1 to TRBJ2-1; D perhaps matches TRBD1 (6 bases). The CDR3 covers 15 residues. Germline V CDR1 and CDR2: SQVTM, ANQGSEA. V lost 0 bases to trimming and J lost 4 bases, with 13 bases between them. The DNA for the CDR3 is TGCAGCGTTGAAGATCGCAGGGGCTGGTACAATGAGCAGTTCTTC. Translation gives CSVEDRRGWYNEQFF.

The J gene is TRBJ2-1, the V gene TRBV6-2 or TRBV6-3, with TRBD1 as a possible D gene (6 bases). The CDR3 runs 20 residues. Between the trimmed V and J ends, which lost 2 bases and 2 bases, there was a span of 25 bases. Germline V lookup: CDR1 MNHEY, CDR2 SVGEGT. The CDR3 region is CASSYGVVTGRGQTYNEQFF. CDR3 DNA sequence: TGTGCCAGCAGTTACGGTGTGGTAACAGGGCGAGGCCAGACCTACAATGAGCAGTTCTTC.

J is TRBJ1-4 and V is TRBV4-3, with D unresolved. The germline V gene has CDR1 LGHNA and CDR2 YSLEER. There are 17 residues in the CDR3. Trimming pared 0 bases from V and 0 bases from J, leaving 11 bases between. As DNA, the CDR3 is TGCGCCAGCAGCCAAGATTGGTCGAGTGCAACTAATGAAAAACTGTTTTTT. It specifies CASSQDWSSATNEKLFF.

The chain links TRBV10-3 to TRBJ1-2, with D possibly TRBD1 on 6 matching bases. Deletions cut 5 bases from V and 2 bases from J, with 12 bases between. The CDR3 consists of 14 residues. The germline CDR1 and CDR2 sequences are ENHRY and SYGVKD. Here the CDR3 DNA reads TGTGCCATCAGTATCGTAGGGGGGAACTATGGCTACACCTTC. Protein: CAISIVGGNYGYTF.

The chain joins TRBV10-2 to TRBJ2-2; D perhaps matches TRBD2 (5 bases). There are 13 residues in the CDR3. Germline values: CDR1 WSHSY, CDR2 SAAADI. V was trimmed by 5 bases and J by 7 bases, leaving 11 bases between them. CDR3 amino acids: CASSRRADGELFF. CDR3 nucleotides: TGCGCCAGCAGTCGGCGGGCCGACGGGGAGCTGTTTTTT.

The table lists this clonotype with a few counts. The chain couples TRBV11-2 to TRBJ2-3; 9 bases are shared with TRBD2. V was pared by 5 bases and J by 2 bases, with 11 bases of the junction left unmatched. Per the germline V gene, CDR1 is SGHAT and CDR2 is FQNNGV. The CDR3 length is 17 residues. The CDR3 coding sequence is TGTGCCAGCAGCGGACACCTTAGCGGGGGATCCACAGATACGCAGTATTTT. Protein sequence: CASSGHLSGGSTDTQYF.

This clonotype was found a few times. V gene TRBV23-1 combines with J gene TRBJ2-3, with 7 bases identical to TRBD2. TRBV23-1 is known as an ORF, though its function is uncertain. The V gene end was trimmed by 6 bases and the J gene end by 3 bases; junction bases not matched to a gene: 0. CDR3 length equals 12 residues. The CDR3 nucleotides are TGCGCCAGCAGGCGGGGGACAGATACGCAGTATTTT. Translation gives CASRRGTDTQYF.

This sequence joins TRBV29-1 and TRBJ2-1; D not certain. The V end lost 1 base, the J end lost 5 bases, and 9 bases lay between the germline ends. Germline CDR1 SQVTM, CDR2 ANQGSEA. This CDR3 has 13 amino acids. The CDR3 protein is CSVEGVNDNEQFF. The DNA of the CDR3 is TGCAGCGTTGAAGGGGTCAATGACAATGAGCAGTTCTTC.

A few counts support this clonotype. The rearrangement joins TRBV27 to TRBJ1-4; a weak D match, TRBD1 (6 bases). Germline V gives CDR1 MNHEY, CDR2 SMNVEV (reference sequence). CDR3 size: 17 residues. Trimming took off 8 bases at V and 7 bases at J, with 26 bases between the two ends. This CDR3 is CASQRGTERRWGEKLFF. As DNA, the CDR3 is TGTGCCAGCCAAAGGGGGACCGAACGAAGGTGGGGTGAAAAACTGTTTTTT.

This clonotype appeared many times. The CDR3 nucleotides are TGTGCCAGCAGCGACCAATTTGGACCCGACAATGAGCAGTTCTTC. Amino acids: CASSDQFGPDNEQFF. The chain uses TRBV5-4 and TRBJ2-1; no clear D. This CDR3 region has 15 residues. Trimming took off 4 bases at V and 5 bases at J, with 16 bases between the two ends. CDR1 SGHNT and CDR2 YYREEE come from the germline V gene (reference sequence).

This rearrangement joins TRBV6-2 or TRBV6-3 to TRBJ2-1; D not certain. Looked up from germline, CDR1 is MNHEY and CDR2 is SVGEGT. V shed 0 bases and J shed 0 bases, with 12 bases lying between them. This CDR3 comprises 17 residues. Written as DNA, the CDR3 is TGTGCCAGCAGTTACTCGGCGTCTTCTAGCTCCTACAATGAGCAGTTCTTC. Translating gives CASSYSASSSSYNEQFF.

This rearrangement joins TRBV20-1 to TRBJ1-2; TRBD1 matches at 7 bases. After removal of 2 bases from V and 8 bases from J, the junction contained 11 bases not matched to a gene. The germline CDR1 and CDR2 sequences are DFQATT and SNEGSKA (reference sequence). The CDR3 contains 14 residues. The CDR3 DNA reads as TGCAGTGCTAGAAACAGGGGCTCCCACCACGGCTACACCTTC. This sequence encodes CSARNRGSHHGYTF.